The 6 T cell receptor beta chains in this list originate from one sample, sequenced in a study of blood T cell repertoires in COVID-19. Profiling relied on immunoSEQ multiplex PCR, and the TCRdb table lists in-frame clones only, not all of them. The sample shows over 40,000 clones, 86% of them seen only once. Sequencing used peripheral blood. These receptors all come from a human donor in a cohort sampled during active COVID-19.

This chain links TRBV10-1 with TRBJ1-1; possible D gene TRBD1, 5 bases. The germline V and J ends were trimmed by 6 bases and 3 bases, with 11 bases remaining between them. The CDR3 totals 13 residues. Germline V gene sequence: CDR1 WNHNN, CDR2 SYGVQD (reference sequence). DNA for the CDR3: TGCGCCAGCAGCAGGGTTGGTGACACTGAAGCTTTCTTT. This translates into CASSRVGDTEAFF.

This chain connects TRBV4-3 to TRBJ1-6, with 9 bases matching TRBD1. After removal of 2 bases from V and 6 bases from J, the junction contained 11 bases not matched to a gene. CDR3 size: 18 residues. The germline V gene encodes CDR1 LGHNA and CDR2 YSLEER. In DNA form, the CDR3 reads TGCGCCAGCAGCCAATCAGTCCCGGACAGGGGTTTTAATTCACCCCTCCACTTT. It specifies CASSQSVPDRGFNSPLHF.

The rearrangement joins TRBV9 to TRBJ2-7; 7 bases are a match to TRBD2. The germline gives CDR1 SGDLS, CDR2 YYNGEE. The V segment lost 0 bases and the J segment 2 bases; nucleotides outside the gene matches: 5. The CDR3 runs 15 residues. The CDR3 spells CASSVGGGLPYEQYF. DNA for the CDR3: TGTGCCAGCAGCGTAGGGGGAGGGTTACCCTACGAGCAGTACTTC.

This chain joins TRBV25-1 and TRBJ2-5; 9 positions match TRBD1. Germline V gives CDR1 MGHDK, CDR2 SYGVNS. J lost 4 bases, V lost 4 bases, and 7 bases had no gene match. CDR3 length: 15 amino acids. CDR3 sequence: CASSVGGQGPETQYF. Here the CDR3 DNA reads TGTGCCAGCAGTGTAGGAGGACAGGGGCCAGAGACCCAGTACTTC.

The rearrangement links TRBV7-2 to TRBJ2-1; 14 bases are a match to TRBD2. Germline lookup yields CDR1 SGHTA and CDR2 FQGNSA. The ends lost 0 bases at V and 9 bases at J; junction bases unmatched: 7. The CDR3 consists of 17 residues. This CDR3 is CASSLAHGTSGGSEQFF. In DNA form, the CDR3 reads TGTGCCAGCAGCTTAGCGCATGGGACTAGCGGGGGTAGTGAGCAGTTCTTC.

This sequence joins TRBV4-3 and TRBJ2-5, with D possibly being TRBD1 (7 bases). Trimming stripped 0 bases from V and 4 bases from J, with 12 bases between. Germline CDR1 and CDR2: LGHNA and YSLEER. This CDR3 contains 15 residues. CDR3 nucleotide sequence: TGCGCCAGCAGCCAAGACAGGGGGGTTAGAGAGACCCAGTACTTC. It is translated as CASSQDRGVRETQYF.